This is a list of T cell receptor beta chains from one sample in a study of T-cell reconstitution after alpha-beta-depleted transplantation in children. In TCRdb, the PCR reads were re-called with MiXCR into one record per CDR3 protein. The sample records a few hundred thousand distinct CDR3 sequences, around 13% being singletons. The sequencing used PBMCs from the stem cell graft donor, collected from the stem cell graft. These receptors all come from a human donor who donated a stem cell graft to a child with combined immunodeficiency. CDR3s include the opening cysteine and the closing phenylalanine or tryptophan. The D gene is left open where the match is weak. The listing skips clone size in some rows; elsewhere it reads once, few, many or a size class.

TRBJ2-1	many	12	.	TRBV15	TGTGCCACCAGCCCTCCTGGGGGTAGCAAGTTCTTC	CATSPPGGSKFF
TRBJ2-7	many	14	.	TRBV20-1	TGCAGTGCTAGGGGGCAGGGAGATCACTACGAGCAGTACTTC	CSARGQGDHYEQYF
TRBJ2-3	many	14	.	TRBV5-1	TGCGCCAGCCGACTGACTAGGTACACAGATACGCAGTATTTT	CASRLTRYTDTQYF
TRBJ2-1	few	15	TRBD2	TRBV4-3	TGCGCCAGCAGCCAGACTAGCGGGAATTACAATGAGCAGTTCTTC	CASSQTSGNYNEQFF
TRBJ2-7	many	13	.	TRBV12-3/TRBV12-4	TGTGCCAGCAGTGGGGGGCCGCTCTACGAGCAGTACTTC	CASSGGPLYEQYF
TRBJ2-1	.	14	TRBD1	TRBV27	TGTGCCAGCCGCGACAGGGGTCCTTACAATGAGCAGTTCTTC	CASRDRGPYNEQFF
TRBJ2-5	many	15	.	TRBV5-1	TGCGCCAGCAGCTCAACCTCAGGGGCGTTCGAGACCCAGTACTTC	CASSSTSGAFETQYF
TRBJ1-6	many	15	TRBD1	TRBV7-8	TGTGCCAGCAGCAAGCTGGACAGGGATAATTCACCCCTCCACTTT	CASSKLDRDNSPLHF
TRBJ1-5	many	18	TRBD1	TRBV27	TGTGCCAGCAGTTTATGGGGGGACAGGGAATTTGGAAATCAGCCCCAGCATTTT	CASSLWGDREFGNQPQHF
TRBJ2-1	few	16	.	TRBV12-3/TRBV12-4	TGTGCCAGCAGTTTAGGTCCCGGACCCCTCGACAATGAGCAGTTCTTC	CASSLGPGPLDNEQFF
TRBJ2-7	few	13	.	TRBV7-2	TGTGCCAGCAGCTTGGTGGGGGGGCCCGAGCAGTACTTC	CASSLVGGPEQYF
TRBJ2-5	few	16	.	TRBV25-1	TGTGCCAGCAGTGGGACCCCTAAGGGACCACAAGAGACCCAGTACTTC	CASSGTPKGPQETQYF
TRBJ1-4	many	14	.	TRBV12-3/TRBV12-4	TGTGCCAGCAGTTTAGGGCGCGCGGGGGAAAAACTGTTTTTT	CASSLGRAGEKLFF
TRBJ2-3	many	14	TRBD2	TRBV20-1	TGCAGTGCTTCTAGCGGGAGGATCACAGATACGCAGTATTTT	CSASSGRITDTQYF
TRBJ2-5	.	16	.	TRBV20-1	TGCAGTGCTCCGGACTTTCGCTCCCTCTACCAAGAGACCCAGTACTTC	CSAPDFRSLYQETQYF